The present T cell receptor (beta chain) was sequenced within a study of naive and memory T cell subsets. Both TRBC1 and TRBC2 were covered by a beta constant-region primer of two equimolar oligonucleotides. Four rounds of PCR amplified the ligated cDNA using nested alpha and beta constant-region primers plus SP2. Via MiXCR, TCRdb re-called the UMI-ligation and nested PCR reads, giving one row per CDR3 protein. The repertoire has some 80,000 distinct CDR3 sequences, around 9% of them found once; the top ten carry 1.2%. Study-level findings and limits: In CD4 and CD8 cells, diversity dropped from naive through EMRA.

Cells stained for CD3, CD4, CD8, CD45RA and CD27 were sorted into four subsets. Germline CDR1 MGHRA, CDR2 YSYEKL. CDR3 length: 15 amino acids. Trimming took 1 base from V and 3 from J; bases not matched to a gene: 3. The sample holds many counts of this clonotype. Its antigen remains unknown. V and J are TRBV4-1 and TRBJ2-7; 10 nucleotides match TRBD2. The TCR comes from a human donor in good health. Input material: naive CD8+ T cells from blood. CDR3 loop: CASSQAAGGLYEQYF. The DNA of the CDR3 is TGCGCCAGCAGCCAAGCAGCGGGAGGGCTCTACGAGCAGTACTTC.